This is a list of T cell receptor beta chains from one sample in a study of CD8+ T cells in alopecia areata. The method was immunoSEQ multiplex PCR; TCRdb's version includes in-frame clones alone and lacks a portion of them. The top ten hold approximately 10% of the sample, which has about 180,000 clones, less than 70% seen once. Specimen: CD8+ T cells sorted from blood, collected at week 24, from a patient treated with tofacitinib. These receptors all stem from a human donor with alopecia areata. Each CDR3 is given with its conserved first and last residue. The D gene is left open where the match is weak. The listing skips clone size in some rows; elsewhere it reads once, few, many or a size class.

TRBJ1-1,TRBV4-1,.,.,TGCGCCAGCAGCCAAGATGGGGGGCTGACTGAAGCTTTCTTT,CASSQDGGLTEAFF
TRBJ2-6,TRBV7-8,.,few,TGTGCCAGCAGCTTCCCCAGGACGGTTAACTCTGGGGCCAACGTCCTGACTTTC,CASSFPRTVNSGANVLTF
TRBJ2-2,TRBV29-1,.,few,TGCAGCGTTGACAGCCCGAACACCGGGGAGCTGTTTTTT,CSVDSPNTGELFF
TRBJ2-7,TRBV5-6,.,once,TGTGCCAGCATCTACTCACAGGATCCGAGATATATGTACTTC,CASIYSQDPRYMYF
TRBJ2-5,TRBV29-1,TRBD1,few,TGCAGCGTGACGGACAGGATTGGAGTTCGAGGGACCCAGTACTTC,CSVTDRIGVRGTQYF
TRBJ1-2,TRBV5-1,TRBD1,.,TGCGCCAGCAGCTTGGGGGACAGCTCCTATGGCTACACCTTC,CASSLGDSSYGYTF
TRBJ2-1,TRBV7-9,.,.,TGTGCCAGCAGCTTAGGTTTGTCAGGGACGTTCTTC,CASSLGLSGTFF
TRBJ1-1,TRBV30,.,.,TGTGCCTGGATCCCCGCAGGCACTGAAGCTTTCTTT,CAWIPAGTEAFF
TRBJ2-7,TRBV15,.,.,TGTGCCACCAGTGTCCGGGGGCTAGAATACGAGCAGTACTTC,CATSVRGLEYEQYF
TRBJ2-7,TRBV30,.,.,TGTGCCTGGAGTGTCGGGCTCTACGAGCAGTACTTC,CAWSVGLYEQYF
TRBJ2-5,TRBV5-6,.,few,TGTGCCAGCAGCTTGTGGCAGGGGCGCAAATTCGGAGAGACCCAGTACTTC,CASSLWQGRKFGETQYF
TRBJ2-2,TRBV27,.,.,TGTGCCAGCAGTTTATCTCTAGGGGTGCCCGGGGAGCTGTTTTTT,CASSLSLGVPGELFF
TRBJ2-7,TRBV10-2,TRBD2,few,TGCGCCAGCACTAGCGGCTACGAGCAGTACTTC,CASTSGYEQYF
TRBJ2-4,TRBV2,TRBD1,few,TGTGCCAGCAGTGAGGGCAGGGGGAACATTCAGTACTTC,CASSEGRGNIQYF
TRBJ1-1,TRBV29-1,TRBD1,.,TGCAGCGTGGGACAGGGGGACACTGAAGCTTTCTTT,CSVGQGDTEAFF
TRBJ2-2,TRBV7-9,.,few,TGTGCCAGCAGCTTCTCGAACACCGGGGAGCTGTTTTTT,CASSFSNTGELFF
TRBJ1-6,TRBV30,.,.,TGTGCCTGGGGGCTTGGGCAGCGAAATTCACCCCTCCACTTT,CAWGLGQRNSPLHF
TRBJ2-1,TRBV25-1,TRBD1,.,TGTGCCAGCAGGGACAGGTTCGATGAGCAGTTCTTC,CASRDRFDEQFF
TRBJ2-3,TRBV30,.,few,TGTGCCTGGAGTGGTTACGGGACCCAAGATACGCAGTATTTT,CAWSGYGTQDTQYF
TRBJ2-7,TRBV9,TRBD1,.,TGTGCCAGCAGCGCCCAGTCGGGGACAGGGATGGACGAGCAGTACTTC,CASSAQSGTGMDEQYF
TRBJ1-1,TRBV27,.,.,TGTGCCAGCAGTTTGGTGCAGGGATCTGAGGCTTTCTTT,CASSLVQGSEAFF
TRBJ2-1,TRBV9,TRBD2,.,TGTGCCAGCAGCGTAGGGACTAGCGGGGGATACTCCTACAATGAGCAGTTCTTC,CASSVGTSGGYSYNEQFF
TRBJ2-5,TRBV11-2,.,.,TGTGCCAGCAGACCCTGGGGAGAAGAGACCCAGTACTTC,CASRPWGEETQYF
TRBJ1-1,TRBV9,.,.,TGTGCCAGCAGCGTAGCTACTGGGGATGAAGCTTTCTTT,CASSVATGDEAFF
TRBJ2-1,TRBV10-2,.,.,TGCGCCAGCAGTACAGGTGACAATGAGCAGTTCTTC,CASSTGDNEQFF
TRBJ2-5,TRBV7-6,.,.,TGTGCCAGCAGCCGGGATCGGTCCTTTAAAGAGACCCAGTACTTC,CASSRDRSFKETQYF
TRBJ2-3,TRBV5-6,.,.,TGTGCCAGCAGCTCAGAACCCCTAGGGGGGTTCATCACAGATACGCAGTATTTT,CASSSEPLGGFITDTQYF
TRBJ2-3,TRBV15,.,.,TGTGCCACCAGCAGAGACCCCGACACAGATACGCAGTATTTT,CATSRDPDTDTQYF
TRBJ1-2,TRBV30,.,.,TGTGCCTGGAGTGTAGGTAGGCGGGATGGCTACACCTTC,CAWSVGRRDGYTF
TRBJ2-7,TRBV6-5,.,.,TGTGCCAGCAGTTACTCGAGTGGGGCAGGGCGCGAGCAGTACTTC,CASSYSSGAGREQYF
TRBJ1-2,TRBV29-1,.,few,TGCAGCGTTGAATCCAGGTTAGGCTACACCTTC,CSVESRLGYTF
TRBJ2-7,TRBV7-2,TRBD1,.,TGTGCCAGCAGCGTCGACAGGGGCCCCTACGAGCAGTACTTC,CASSVDRGPYEQYF
TRBJ2-7,TRBV6-5,.,.,TGTGCCAGCAGTTACCAACATGATTACGAGCAGTACTTC,CASSYQHDYEQYF
TRBJ2-1,TRBV11-2,.,.,TGTGCCAGCAGCTTAGAGTATGGGATTAGGGGGGACTACAATGAGCAGTTCTTC,CASSLEYGIRGDYNEQFF